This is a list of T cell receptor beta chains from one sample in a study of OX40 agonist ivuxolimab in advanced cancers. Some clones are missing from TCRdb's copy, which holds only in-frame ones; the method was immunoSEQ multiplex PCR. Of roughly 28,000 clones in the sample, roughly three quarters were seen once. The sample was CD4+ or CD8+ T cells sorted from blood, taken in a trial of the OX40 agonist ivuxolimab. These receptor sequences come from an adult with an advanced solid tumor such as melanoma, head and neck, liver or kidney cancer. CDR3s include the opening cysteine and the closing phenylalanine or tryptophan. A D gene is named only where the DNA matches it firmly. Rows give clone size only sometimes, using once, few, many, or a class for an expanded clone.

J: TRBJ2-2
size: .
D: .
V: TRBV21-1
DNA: TGTGTGGGGGCCCGCACCGGGGAGCTGTTTTTT
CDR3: CVGARTGELFF

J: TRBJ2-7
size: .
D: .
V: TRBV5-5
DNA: TGTGCCAGCTCTAAACCCGGGACGCACAGCTCCTACGAGCAGTACTTC
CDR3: CASSKPGTHSSYEQYF

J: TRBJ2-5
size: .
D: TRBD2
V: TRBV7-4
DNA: TGTGCCAGCAGCTTAACCGGACTAGCGGGGTGGGAGACCCAGTACTTC
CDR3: CASSLTGLAGWETQYF

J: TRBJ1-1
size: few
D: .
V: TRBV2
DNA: TGTGCCAGCAGAAACCCGGGGAATCCTGAAGCTTTCTTT
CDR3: CASRNPGNPEAFF

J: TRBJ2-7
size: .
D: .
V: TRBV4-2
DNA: TGTGCCAGCAGCCCTGGTGGCTTTGGAAGTCCCGATTCCAGCTCCTACGAGCAGTACTTC
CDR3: CASSPGGFGSPDSSSYEQYF

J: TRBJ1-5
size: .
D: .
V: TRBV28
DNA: TGTGCCAGCAGGGAGGGATCAGGGGCCCTTAGCAATCAGCCCCAGCATTTT
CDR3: CASREGSGALSNQPQHF

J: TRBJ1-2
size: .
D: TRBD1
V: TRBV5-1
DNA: TGCGCCAGCAGCTTGGGGACAGGGTCCTATGGCTACACCTTC
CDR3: CASSLGTGSYGYTF

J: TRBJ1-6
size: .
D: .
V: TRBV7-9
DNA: TGTGCCAGCAGCCAAGGGAGGGGTATGAATTCACCCCTCCACTTT
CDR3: CASSQGRGMNSPLHF

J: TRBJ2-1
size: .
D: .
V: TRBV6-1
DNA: TGTGCCAGCAGTGAATTCGACCAGGCCTACAATGAGCAGTTCTTC
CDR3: CASSEFDQAYNEQFF

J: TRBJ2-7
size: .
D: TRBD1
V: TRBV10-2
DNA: TGCGCCAGCAGTGGGGCGACAGGGACCTACGAGCAGTACTTC
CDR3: CASSGATGTYEQYF